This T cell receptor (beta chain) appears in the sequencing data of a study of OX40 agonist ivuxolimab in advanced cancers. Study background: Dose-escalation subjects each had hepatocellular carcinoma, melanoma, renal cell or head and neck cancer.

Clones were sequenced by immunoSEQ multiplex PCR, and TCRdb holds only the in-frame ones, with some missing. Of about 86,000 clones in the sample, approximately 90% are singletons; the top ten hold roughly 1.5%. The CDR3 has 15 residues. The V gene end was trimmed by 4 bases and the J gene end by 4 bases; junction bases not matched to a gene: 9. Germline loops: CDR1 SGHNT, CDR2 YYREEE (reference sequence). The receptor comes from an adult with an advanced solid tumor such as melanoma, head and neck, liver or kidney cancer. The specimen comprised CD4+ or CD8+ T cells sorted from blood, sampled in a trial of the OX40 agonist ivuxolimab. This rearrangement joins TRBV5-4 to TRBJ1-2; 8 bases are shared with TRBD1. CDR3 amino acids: CASSRGGQGPYGYTF. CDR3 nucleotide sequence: TGTGCCAGCAGCCGAGGTGGACAGGGCCCCTATGGCTACACCTTC.